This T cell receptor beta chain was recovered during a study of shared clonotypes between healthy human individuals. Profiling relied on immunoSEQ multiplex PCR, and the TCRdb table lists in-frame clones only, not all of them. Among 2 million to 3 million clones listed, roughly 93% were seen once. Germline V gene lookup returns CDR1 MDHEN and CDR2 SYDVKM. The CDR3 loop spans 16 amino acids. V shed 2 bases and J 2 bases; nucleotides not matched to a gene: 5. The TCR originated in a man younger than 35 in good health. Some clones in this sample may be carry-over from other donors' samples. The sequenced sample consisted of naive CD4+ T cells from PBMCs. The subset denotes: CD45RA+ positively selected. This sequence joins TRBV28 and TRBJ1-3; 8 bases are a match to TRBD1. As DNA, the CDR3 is TGTGCCAGCAGTTTAAGGACAGGGCCTACTGGAAACACCATATATTTT. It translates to CASSLRTGPTGNTIYF.